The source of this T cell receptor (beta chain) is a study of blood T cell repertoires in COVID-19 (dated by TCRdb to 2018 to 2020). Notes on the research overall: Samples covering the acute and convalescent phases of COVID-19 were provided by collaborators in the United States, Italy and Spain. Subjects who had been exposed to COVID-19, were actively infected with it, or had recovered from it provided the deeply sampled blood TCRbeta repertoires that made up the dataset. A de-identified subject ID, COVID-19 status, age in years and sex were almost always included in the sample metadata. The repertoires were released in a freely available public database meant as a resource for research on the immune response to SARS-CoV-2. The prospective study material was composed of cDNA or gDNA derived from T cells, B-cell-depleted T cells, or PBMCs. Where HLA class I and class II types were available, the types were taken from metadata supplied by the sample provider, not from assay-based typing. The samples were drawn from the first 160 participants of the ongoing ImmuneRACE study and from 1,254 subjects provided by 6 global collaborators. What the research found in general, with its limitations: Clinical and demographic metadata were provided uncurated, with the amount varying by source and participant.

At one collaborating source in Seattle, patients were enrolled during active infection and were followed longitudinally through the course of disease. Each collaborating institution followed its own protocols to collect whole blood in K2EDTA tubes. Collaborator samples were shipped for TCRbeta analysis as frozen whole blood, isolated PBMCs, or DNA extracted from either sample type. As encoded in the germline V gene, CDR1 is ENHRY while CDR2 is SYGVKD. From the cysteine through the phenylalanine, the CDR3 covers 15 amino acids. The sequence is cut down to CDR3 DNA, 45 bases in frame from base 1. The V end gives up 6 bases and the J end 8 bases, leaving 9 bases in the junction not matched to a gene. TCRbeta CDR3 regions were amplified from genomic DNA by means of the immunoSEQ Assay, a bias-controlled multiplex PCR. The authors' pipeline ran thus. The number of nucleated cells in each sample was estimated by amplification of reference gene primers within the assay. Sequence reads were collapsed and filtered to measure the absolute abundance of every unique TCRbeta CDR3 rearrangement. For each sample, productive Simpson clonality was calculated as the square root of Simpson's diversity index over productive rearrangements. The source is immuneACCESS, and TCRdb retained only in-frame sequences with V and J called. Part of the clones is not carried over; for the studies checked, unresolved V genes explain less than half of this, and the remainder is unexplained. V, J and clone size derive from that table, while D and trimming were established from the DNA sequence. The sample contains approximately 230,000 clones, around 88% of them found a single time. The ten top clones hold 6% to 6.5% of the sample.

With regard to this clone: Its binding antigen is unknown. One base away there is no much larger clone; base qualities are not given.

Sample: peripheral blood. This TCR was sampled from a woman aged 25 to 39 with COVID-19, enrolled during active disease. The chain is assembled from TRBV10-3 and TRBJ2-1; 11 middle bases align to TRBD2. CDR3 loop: CAISLTSGEGDEQFF. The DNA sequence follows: TGTGCCATCAGCCTGACTAGCGGGGAAGGCGATGAGCAGTTCTTC.